This T cell receptor beta chain was sequenced during a study of shared clonotypes between healthy human individuals. Whole-study results and caveats: Clonotype sharing among donors likely depends on sequencing depth.

For this clone: Its antigen is undetermined.

Healthy and HIV-negative, the adult donors had no recent acute infections or vaccinations. Once extracted for a subset, genomic DNA was divided evenly among several immunoSEQ plates. Each PCR replicate run on unsorted PBMC took in 250 to 350 ng DNA, tens of thousands of T cell genomes. Assay: immunoSEQ multiplex PCR; the TCRdb copy retains only in-frame clones and omits some. The sample carries hundreds of thousands of clones, around 80% recorded once. This CDR3 spans 15 amino acids. Germline trimming cut 5 bases from V and 2 bases from J; bases unmatched to any gene: 6. The germline V gene encodes CDR1 SEHNR and CDR2 FQNEAQ (reference sequence).

Specimen: PBMCs. The TCR comes from a woman between 40 and 50 years old in good health. Some clones in this sample may be carry-over from other donors' samples. The chain has TRBV7-9 and TRBJ1-5; 7 bases fit TRBD1. CDR3 sequence: CASSETQGRNQPQHF. DNA of the CDR3: TGTGCCAGCAGCGAGACACAGGGGCGCAATCAGCCCCAGCATTTT. Full variable domain (rest looked up from reference TRBV7-9 and TRBJ1-5): DTGVSQNPRHKITKRGQNVTFRCDPISEHNRLYWYRQTLGQGPEFLTYFQNEAQLEKSRLLSDRFSAERPKGSFSTLEIQRTEQGDSAMYLCASSETQGRNQPQHFGDGTRLSIL.